The 2 T cell receptor beta chains below all came from one sample that was sequenced in a study of T cells in Graves' hyperthyroidism and ophthalmopathy. Amplification targeted TCR beta CDR3 regions from RNA transcripts. The primer set for the first-round RT-PCR of the TCR CDR3 was HTBI. TCRdb ran MiXCR on the multiplex PCR reads and lists one entry per CDR3 protein. The data show 600,000 to 800,000 distinct CDR3 sequences, with about a third seen just once and approximately 31% held by the top ten. Sequencing was carried out using blood. The receptors shown here come from a woman aged 40 to 50 with Graves' hyperthyroidism.

The chain carries TRBV12-3 or TRBV12-4 and TRBJ1-6, with D maybe TRBD1 (6 bases). CDR3 size: 16 residues. V dropped 1 base and J dropped 8 bases, with 15 bases sitting between them. The CDR3 sequence: CASSLVQDSWDSPLHF. The CDR3 bases are TGTGCCAGCAGTTTAGTCCAGGACAGTTGGGATTCACCCCTCCACTTT.

The V call is TRBV20-1, the J call TRBJ1-1; maybe TRBD1 (5 bases). This CDR3 comprises 13 residues. Germline CDR1 and CDR2: DFQATT and SNEGSKA (reference sequence). Trimming stripped 8 bases from V and 4 bases from J, with 17 bases between. Here the CDR3 DNA reads TGCAGTACCTCACGAGGAGGGGTCACTGAAGCTTTCTTT. Translating it yields CSTSRGGVTEAFF.